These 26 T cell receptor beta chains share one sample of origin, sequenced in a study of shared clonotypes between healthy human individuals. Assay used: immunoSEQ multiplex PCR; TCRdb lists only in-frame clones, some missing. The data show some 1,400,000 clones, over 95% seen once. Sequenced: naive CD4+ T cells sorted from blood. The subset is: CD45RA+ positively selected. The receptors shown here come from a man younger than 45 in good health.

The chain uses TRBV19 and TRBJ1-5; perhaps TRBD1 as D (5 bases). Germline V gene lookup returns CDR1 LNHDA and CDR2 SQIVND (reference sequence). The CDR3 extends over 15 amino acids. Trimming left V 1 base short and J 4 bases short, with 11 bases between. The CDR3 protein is CASSIGPTGNQPQHF. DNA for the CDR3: TGTGCCAGTAGTATAGGACCAACAGGTAATCAGCCCCAGCATTTT.

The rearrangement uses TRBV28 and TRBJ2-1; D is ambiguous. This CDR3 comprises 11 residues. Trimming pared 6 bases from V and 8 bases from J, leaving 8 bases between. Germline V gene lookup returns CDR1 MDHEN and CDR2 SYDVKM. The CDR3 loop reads CASSLNYEQFF. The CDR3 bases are TGTGCCAGCAGCCTTAATTATGAGCAGTTCTTC.

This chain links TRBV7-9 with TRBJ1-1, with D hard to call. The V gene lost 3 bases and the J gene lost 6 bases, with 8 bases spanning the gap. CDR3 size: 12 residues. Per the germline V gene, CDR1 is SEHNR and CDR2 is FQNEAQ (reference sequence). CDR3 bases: TGTGCCAGCAGCTTTGGCCAGTCTGAAGCTTTCTTT. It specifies CASSFGQSEAFF. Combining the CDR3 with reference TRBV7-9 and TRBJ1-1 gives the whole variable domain DTGVSQNPRHKITKRGQNVTFRCDPISEHNRLYWYRQTLGQGPEFLTYFQNEAQLEKSRLLSDRFSAERPKGSFSTLEIQRTEQGDSAMYLCASSFGQSEAFFGQGTRLTVV.

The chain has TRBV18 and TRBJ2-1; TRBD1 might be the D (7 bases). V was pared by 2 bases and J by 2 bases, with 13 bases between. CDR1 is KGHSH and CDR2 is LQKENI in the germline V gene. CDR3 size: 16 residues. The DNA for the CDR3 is TGTGCCAGCTCACCAGGGGGGCAGGGGGCCTACAATGAGCAGTTCTTC. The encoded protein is CASSPGGQGAYNEQFF. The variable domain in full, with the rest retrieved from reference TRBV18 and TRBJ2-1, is NAGVMQNPRHLVRRRGQEARLRCSPMKGHSHVYWYRQLPEEGLKFMVYLQKENIIDESGMPKERFSAEFPKEGPSILRIQQVVRGDSAAYFCASSPGGQGAYNEQFFGPGTRLTVL.

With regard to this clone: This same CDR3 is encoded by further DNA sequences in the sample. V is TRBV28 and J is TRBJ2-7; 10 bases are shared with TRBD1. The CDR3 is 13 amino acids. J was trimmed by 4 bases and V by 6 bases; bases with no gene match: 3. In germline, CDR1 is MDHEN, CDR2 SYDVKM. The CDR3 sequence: CASRTGQGYEQYF. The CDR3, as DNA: TGTGCCAGCAGAACGGGACAGGGGTACGAGCAGTACTTC. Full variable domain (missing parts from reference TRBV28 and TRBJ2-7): DVKVTQSSRYLVKRTGEKVFLECVQDMDHENMFWYRQDPGLGLRLIYFSYDVKMKEKGDIPEGYSVSREKKERFSLILESASTNQTSMYLCASRTGQGYEQYFGPGTRLTVT.

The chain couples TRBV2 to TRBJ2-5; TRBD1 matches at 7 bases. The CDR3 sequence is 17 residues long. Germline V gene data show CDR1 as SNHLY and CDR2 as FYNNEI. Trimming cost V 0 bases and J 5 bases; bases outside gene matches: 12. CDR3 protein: CASSEALGQVGGETQYF. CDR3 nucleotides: TGTGCCAGCAGTGAAGCGCTTGGGCAGGTAGGGGGCGAGACCCAGTACTTC.

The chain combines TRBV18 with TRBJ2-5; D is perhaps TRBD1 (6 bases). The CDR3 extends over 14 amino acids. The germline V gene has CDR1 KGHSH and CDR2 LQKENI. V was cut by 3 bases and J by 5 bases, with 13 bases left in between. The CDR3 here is CASSPTGSGETQYF. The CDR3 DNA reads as TGTGCCAGCTCACCGACAGGATCGGGGGAGACCCAGTACTTC.

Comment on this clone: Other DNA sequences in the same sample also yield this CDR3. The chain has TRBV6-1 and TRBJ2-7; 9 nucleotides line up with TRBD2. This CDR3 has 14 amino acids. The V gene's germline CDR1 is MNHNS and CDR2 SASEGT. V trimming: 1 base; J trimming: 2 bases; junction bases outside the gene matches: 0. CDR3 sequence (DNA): TGTGCCAGCAGTGAAGGCGGGAGGGCCTACGAGCAGTACTTC. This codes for CASSEGGRAYEQYF.

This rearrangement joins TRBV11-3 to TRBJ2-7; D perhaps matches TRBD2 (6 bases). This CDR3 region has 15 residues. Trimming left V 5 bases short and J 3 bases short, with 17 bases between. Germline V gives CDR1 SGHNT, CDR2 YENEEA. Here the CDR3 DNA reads TGTGCCAGCAGCCTGGGGCCTAGCGAAGTCTACGAGCAGTACTTC. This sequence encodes CASSLGPSEVYEQYF.

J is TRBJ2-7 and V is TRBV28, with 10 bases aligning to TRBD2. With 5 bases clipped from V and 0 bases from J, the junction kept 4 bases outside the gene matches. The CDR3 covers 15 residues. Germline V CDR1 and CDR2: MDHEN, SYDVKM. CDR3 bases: TGTGCCAGCAGTAGGACTAGCGGAGCCTCCTACGAGCAGTACTTC. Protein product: CASSRTSGASYEQYF.

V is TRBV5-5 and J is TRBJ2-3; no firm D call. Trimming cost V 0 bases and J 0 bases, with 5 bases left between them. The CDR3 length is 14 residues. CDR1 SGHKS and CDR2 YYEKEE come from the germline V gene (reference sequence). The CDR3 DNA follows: TGTGCCAGCAGCTTGGAGAGGAGCACAGATACGCAGTATTTT. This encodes CASSLERSTDTQYF. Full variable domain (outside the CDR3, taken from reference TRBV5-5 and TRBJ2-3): DAGVTQSPTHLIKTRGQQVTLRCSPISGHKSVSWYQQVLGQGPQFIFQYYEKEERGRGNFPDRFSARQFPNYSSELNVNALLLGDSALYLCASSLERSTDTQYFGPGTRLTVL.

The CDR3 sequence is CASSSTDGVDQPQHF. As DNA, the CDR3 is TGTGCCAGCAGTTCCACAGATGGGGTCGATCAGCCCCAGCATTTT. The chain recombines TRBV11-2 with TRBJ1-5; D call uncertain. The CDR3 runs 15 residues. Per germline, CDR1 SGHAT and CDR2 FQNNGV. Trimming removed 6 bases at V and 5 bases at J, with 17 bases between.

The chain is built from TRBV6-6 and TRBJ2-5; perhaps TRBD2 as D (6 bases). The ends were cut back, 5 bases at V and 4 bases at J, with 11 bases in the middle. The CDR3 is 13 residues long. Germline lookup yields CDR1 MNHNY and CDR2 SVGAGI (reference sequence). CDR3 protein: CASSLQGGETQYF. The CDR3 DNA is TGTGCCAGCAGTCTCCAGGGAGGAGAGACCCAGTACTTC.

The CDR3 protein is CASSLRDYYNEQFF. The CDR3 DNA reads as TGCGCCAGCAGCCTCCGGGACTATTACAATGAGCAGTTCTTC. The chain employs TRBV5-1 and TRBJ2-1; TRBD2 agrees at 7 bases. Germline values: CDR1 SGHRS, CDR2 YFSETQ. J gave up 4 bases and V 4 bases, and 5 bases lay outside the gene matches. The CDR3 spans 14 residues. Full variable domain (remainder filled in from reference TRBV5-1 and TRBJ2-1): KAGVTQTPRYLIKTRGQQVTLSCSPISGHRSVSWYQQTPGQGLQFLFEYFSETQRNKGNFPGRFSGRQFSNSRSEMNVSTLELGDSALYLCASSLRDYYNEQFFGPGTRLTVL.

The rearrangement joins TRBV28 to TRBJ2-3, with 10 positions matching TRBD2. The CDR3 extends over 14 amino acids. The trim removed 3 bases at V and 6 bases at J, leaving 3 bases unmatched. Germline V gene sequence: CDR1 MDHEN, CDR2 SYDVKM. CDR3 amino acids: CASSFLAGADTQYF. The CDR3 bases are TGTGCCAGCAGTTTCCTAGCGGGAGCTGATACGCAGTATTTT. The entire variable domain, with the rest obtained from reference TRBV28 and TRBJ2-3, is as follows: DVKVTQSSRYLVKRTGEKVFLECVQDMDHENMFWYRQDPGLGLRLIYFSYDVKMKEKGDIPEGYSVSREKKERFSLILESASTNQTSMYLCASSFLAGADTQYFGPGTRLTVL.

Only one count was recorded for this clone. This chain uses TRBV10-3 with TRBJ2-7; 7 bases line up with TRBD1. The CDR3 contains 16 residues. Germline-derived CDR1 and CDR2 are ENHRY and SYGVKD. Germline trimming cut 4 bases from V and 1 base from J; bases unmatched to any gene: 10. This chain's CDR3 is CAISGRAGGKSYEQYF. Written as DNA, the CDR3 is TGTGCCATCAGTGGGCGGGCAGGGGGTAAATCCTACGAGCAGTACTTC.

CDR3 amino acids: CASSQRRGREQYF. CDR3 sequence (DNA): TGTGCCAGCAGCCAGCGCAGGGGGAGGGAGCAGTACTTC. V is TRBV6-5 and J is TRBJ2-7; D may be TRBD1 (7 bases). Germline-derived CDR1 and CDR2 are MNHEY and SVGAGI. V lost 6 bases to trimming and J lost 7 bases, with 16 bases between them. CDR3 length: 13 residues.

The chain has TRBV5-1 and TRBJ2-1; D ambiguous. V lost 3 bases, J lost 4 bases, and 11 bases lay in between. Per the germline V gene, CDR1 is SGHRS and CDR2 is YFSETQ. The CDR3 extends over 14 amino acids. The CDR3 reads CASSSTHTYNEQFF. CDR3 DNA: TGCGCCAGCAGCTCTACACATACATACAATGAGCAGTTCTTC.

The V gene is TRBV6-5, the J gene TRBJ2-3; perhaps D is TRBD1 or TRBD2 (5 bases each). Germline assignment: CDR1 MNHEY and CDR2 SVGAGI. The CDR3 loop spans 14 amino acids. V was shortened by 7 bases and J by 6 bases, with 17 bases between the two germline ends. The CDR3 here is CASTNLRGSDTQYF. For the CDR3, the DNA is TGTGCCAGCACCAATTTGAGGGGTTCGGATACGCAGTATTTT.

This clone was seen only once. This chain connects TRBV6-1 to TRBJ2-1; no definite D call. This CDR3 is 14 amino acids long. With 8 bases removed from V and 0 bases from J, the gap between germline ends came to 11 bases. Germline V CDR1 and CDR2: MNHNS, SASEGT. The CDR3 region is CASDSGSSYNEQFF. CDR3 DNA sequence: TGTGCCAGCGATTCGGGTAGCTCCTACAATGAGCAGTTCTTC.

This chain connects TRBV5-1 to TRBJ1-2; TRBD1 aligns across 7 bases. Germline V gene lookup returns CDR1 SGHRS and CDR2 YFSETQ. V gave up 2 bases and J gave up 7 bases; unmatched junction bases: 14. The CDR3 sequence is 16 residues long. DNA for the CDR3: TGCGCCAGCAGCTTCAGACAGGGTCTTTTAATTGGTGGCTACACCTTC. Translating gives CASSFRQGLLIGGYTF.

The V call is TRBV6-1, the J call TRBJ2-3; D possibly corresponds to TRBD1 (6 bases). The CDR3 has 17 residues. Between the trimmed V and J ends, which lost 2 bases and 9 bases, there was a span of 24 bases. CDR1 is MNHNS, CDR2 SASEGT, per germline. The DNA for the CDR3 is TGTGCCAGCAGTGAACAGCCGGGGAGCGGTGGGGGCCACACGCAGTATTTT. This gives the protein CASSEQPGSGGGHTQYF.

CDR3 sequence reads: CASARGQLQETQYF. Written as DNA, the CDR3 is TGTGCTAGTGCTCGAGGACAGCTCCAAGAGACCCAGTACTTC. J is TRBJ2-5 and V is TRBV12-5; D perhaps matches TRBD1 (6 bases). From germline, CDR1 is LGHNT and CDR2 FRNRAP. Trimming pared 7 bases from V and 1 base from J, leaving 13 bases between. CDR3 length: 14 amino acids.

The CDR3 DNA sequence: TGTGCCAGCAGCTTAACCTCGGAATCCTATGGCTACACCTTC. Residues: CASSLTSESYGYTF. V gene TRBV7-2 combines with J gene TRBJ1-2; the D is unclear. From germline, CDR1 is SGHTA and CDR2 FQGNSA. The CDR3 runs 14 residues. The germline V and J ends were trimmed by 2 bases and 4 bases, with 11 bases remaining between them.

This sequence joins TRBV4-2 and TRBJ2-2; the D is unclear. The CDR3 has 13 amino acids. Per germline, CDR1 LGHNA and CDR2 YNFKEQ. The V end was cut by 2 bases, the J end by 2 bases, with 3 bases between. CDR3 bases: TGTGCCAGCAGCCAACGAAACACCGGGGAGCTGTTTTTT. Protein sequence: CASSQRNTGELFF.

In DNA form, the CDR3 reads TGTGCCAGTCTACCGCAGGGGAATACTGAAGCTTTCTTT. Residues: CASLPQGNTEAFF. The J gene is TRBJ1-1, the V gene TRBV6-5, with TRBD1 as a possible D gene (6 bases). The V and J ends lost 9 bases and 5 bases respectively, with 16 bases between them. CDR3 length: 13 amino acids. Germline CDR1 is MNHEY and CDR2 is SVGAGI.